Presented here are 7 T cell receptor beta chains from one specimen sequenced in a study of T cells in Graves' hyperthyroidism and ophthalmopathy. What was amplified from RNA transcripts were TCR beta CDR3 regions. RT-PCR in the first round (using the HTBI primer set) targeted the TCR CDR3. MiXCR, run by TCRdb on the multiplex PCR reads, gives a single entry per CDR3 protein. The table records roughly 420,000 distinct CDR3 sequences, less than 20% of them present only once. Material for sequencing was blood. These receptors all come from a young woman with Graves' hyperthyroidism.

This clonotype was counted many times. The CDR3 reads CASSLDRGYGYTF. DNA for the CDR3: TGCGCCAGCAGCTTGGACAGGGGCTATGGCTACACCTTC. The chain carries TRBV5-1 and TRBJ1-2, with 7 positions matching TRBD1. Unmatched junction bases numbered 0, after V lost 0 bases and J lost 4 bases. Germline CDR1 reads SGHRS; CDR2 reads YFSETQ. The CDR3 contains 13 residues.

This clonotype was seen more than once but under ten times. This chain links TRBV7-2 with TRBJ2-1, with D unresolved. The CDR3 is made up of 14 amino acids. CDR1 and CDR2 (germline): SGHTA, FQGNSA. Trimming took 1 base from V and 2 from J, leaving 6 bases between them. The CDR3 region has the DNA TGTGCCAGCAGCTTAGTGTCCCCCTACAATGAGCAGTTCTTC. Amino acid sequence: CASSLVSPYNEQFF.

This clonotype was recorded at least ten times. The chain is built from TRBV4-3 and TRBJ1-2; no clear D. The CDR3 runs to 16 residues. V was cut by 4 bases and J by 0 bases, with 15 bases left in between. Germline assignment: CDR1 LGHNA and CDR2 YSLEER. The CDR3 DNA is TGCGCCAGCAGCCGAGCTTCAGCCGGAGCTAACTATGGCTACACCTTC. Translating it yields CASSRASAGANYGYTF.

The chain couples TRBV6-1 to TRBJ2-7; 11 bases fit TRBD2. The CDR3 consists of 18 residues. V lost 8 bases to trimming and J lost 0 bases; unmatched junction nucleotides: 15. CDR1 is MNHNS and CDR2 is SASEGT in the germline V gene. The CDR3 coding sequence is TGTGCCAGCCGAAGCTGGGCTAGCGGGGGGCTTATCTCCTACGAGCAGTACTTC. Its translation is CASRSWASGGLISYEQYF.

This clonotype was detected ten times or more. V is TRBV5-1 and J is TRBJ1-1; 7 positions agree with TRBD1. The V segment lost 3 bases and the J segment 4 bases; nucleotides outside the gene matches: 6. The length of the CDR3 is 14 residues. Germline values: CDR1 SGHRS, CDR2 YFSETQ. The CDR3 sequence is CASSSRQGATEAFF. The CDR3 region has the DNA TGCGCCAGCAGCTCCAGACAGGGCGCCACTGAAGCTTTCTTT.

This clonotype was counted once. This chain connects TRBV15 to TRBJ2-7, with 7 bases that match TRBD2. CDR3 length equals 16 residues. The germline CDR1 and CDR2 sequences are LNHNV and YYDKDF (reference sequence). Germline trimming cut 3 bases from V and 0 bases from J; bases unmatched to any gene: 8. The CDR3 DNA reads as TGTGCCACCAGCAGCAAGTGGGGCGGGAGCTCCTACGAGCAGTACTTC. This gives the protein CATSSKWGGSSYEQYF.

This clonotype was recorded many times. V usage is TRBV11-2 and J usage is TRBJ2-7, with no clear D. Trimming removed 0 bases from V and 5 bases from J, with 11 bases in between. This CDR3 contains 14 residues. Germline CDR1 and CDR2: SGHAT and FQNNGV. The CDR3 sequence: CASSLDGASDEQYF. The CDR3 coding sequence is TGTGCCAGCAGCTTAGATGGAGCCTCGGACGAGCAGTACTTC.